A single sample is the source of the 15 T cell receptor beta chains below, sequenced in a study of blood T cells in healthy people across ages. Sample-barcoded 5' priming and a J-beta primer mix drove a second PCR of about 7 to 11 cycles. TCRdb called the 5' RACE reads again in MiXCR, with one record for every CDR3 protein. This table holds about 640,000 distinct CDR3 sequences, roughly 50% found once. Sequenced: blood. Every receptor here comes from a man aged 55 to 70 in good health.

This clonotype was detected only a few times. The rearrangement joins TRBV6-6 to TRBJ2-7, with 11 bases identical to TRBD2. Looked up from germline, CDR1 is MNHNY and CDR2 is SVGAGI (reference sequence). Trimming at V came to 4 bases and at J to 5 bases, leaving 4 bases not matched to a gene. The CDR3 sequence is 14 residues long. The CDR3 here is CASSSTSGANEQYF. The CDR3 bases are TGTGCCAGCAGTTCGACTAGCGGGGCGAACGAGCAGTACTTC.

This clonotype appeared a few times. This chain connects TRBV18 to TRBJ2-5, with 12 positions matching TRBD2. The DNA end favors TRBJ2-7, so the J call may be wrong. The CDR3 is 15 amino acids. The germline gives CDR1 KGHSH, CDR2 LQKENI. The CDR3 here is CASSRASGGADEQYF. CDR3 DNA sequence: TGTGCCAGCTCACGGGCTAGCGGGGGGGCCGACGAGCAGTACTTC.

CDR3 amino acids: CASSVESGRASTDTQYF. CDR3 bases: TGTGCCAGCAGCGTAGAAAGCGGGAGGGCCAGTACAGATACGCAGTATTTT. The gene calls are TRBV9 and TRBJ2-3; TRBD2 matches 10 bases. From germline, CDR1 is SGDLS and CDR2 YYNGEE. V was pared by 0 bases and J by 3 bases, with 7 bases of the junction left unmatched. CDR3 length: 17 residues. The full variable domain, in which reference TRBV9 and TRBJ2-3 provide the parts outside the CDR3, is DSGVTQTPKHLITATGQRVTLRCSPRSGDLSVYWYQQSLDQGLQFLIQYYNGEERAKGNILERFSAQQFPDLHSELNLSSLELGDSALYFCASSVESGRASTDTQYFGPGTRLTVL.

The gene calls are TRBV20-1 and TRBJ2-5; D is tentatively TRBD1 or TRBD2 (6 bases each). The CDR3 totals 11 residues. Germline V CDR1 and CDR2: DFQATT, SNEGSKA (reference sequence). Trimming removed 6 bases at V and 5 bases at J, with 10 bases between. This chain's CDR3 is CSATGRETQYF. The DNA for the CDR3 is TGCAGTGCAACAGGGAGGGAGACCCAGTACTTC.

The V call is TRBV6-1, the J call TRBJ1-2; D is uncertain. V lost 4 bases to trimming and J lost 4 bases, with 7 bases between them. Germline CDR1 is MNHNS and CDR2 is SASEGT. The length of the CDR3 is 12 residues. Here the CDR3 reads CASSAVTYGYTF. The CDR3 DNA reads as TGTGCCAGCAGTGCCGTGACCTATGGCTACACCTTC.

This chain joins TRBV6-1 and TRBJ2-1, with TRBD1 matching over 8 bases. The CDR3 is made up of 14 amino acids. The germline CDR1 and CDR2 sequences are MNHNS and SASEGT. J was trimmed by 5 bases and V by 7 bases; bases with no gene match: 7. The CDR3: CASNNGQGHNEQFF. Written as DNA, the CDR3 is TGTGCCAGCAACAATGGACAGGGACACAATGAGCAGTTCTTC.

Only a few counts were recorded for this clonotype. V and J are TRBV13 and TRBJ2-7; 7 bases map to TRBD1. After removal of 1 base from V and 3 bases from J, the junction contained 9 bases not matched to a gene. The germline gives CDR1 PRHDT, CDR2 FYEKMQ (reference sequence). The CDR3 has 16 amino acids. The CDR3 DNA sequence: TGTGCCAGCAGCTTAGCCGGTGAGACAGGGCGCTACGAGCAGTACTTC. Translated, it gives CASSLAGETGRYEQYF.

There are a few counts of this clonotype. The chain recombines TRBV29-1 with TRBJ1-1; D is ambiguous. The germline V gene encodes CDR1 SQVTM and CDR2 ANQGSEA. The CDR3 consists of 10 residues. V was pared by 7 bases and J by 1 base, with 4 bases between. This chain's CDR3 is CSATNTEAFF. CDR3 bases: TGCAGCGCTACGAACACTGAAGCTTTCTTT.

The sample holds one count of this clonotype. The chain has TRBV10-2 and TRBJ2-5; D may be TRBD1 (6 bases). The germline gives CDR1 WSHSY, CDR2 SAAADI. Trimming removed 6 bases from V and 5 bases from J, with 13 bases in between. CDR3 size: 13 residues. The CDR3 loop is CASRDRTGETQYF. CDR3 sequence (DNA): TGCGCCAGCAGGGACCGAACAGGGGAGACCCAGTACTTC.

This chain connects TRBV21-1 to TRBJ2-3; the D call TRBD2 from the table was never checked on the DNA. TRBV21-1 is tagged as a pseudogene. The CDR3 totals 18 residues. CDR3 in amino acids: CASTYKRMASPITDTQYF. CDR3 coding DNA: TGTGCCAGCACCTACAAACGGATGGCCTCGCCAATCACAGATACACAGTATTTT.

This chain joins TRBV12-3 or TRBV12-4 and TRBJ2-7, with D possibly being TRBD1 or TRBD2 (5 bases each). Trimming stripped 2 bases from V and 6 bases from J, with 11 bases between. The length of the CDR3 is 13 residues. For the CDR3, the DNA is TGTGCCAGCAGTTTATTAAGGGACGGCGAGCAGTACTTC. It codes for CASSLLRDGEQYF.

The CDR3 coding sequence is TGCAGCGTGGATGGACGGCAGGGAGATACGCAGTATTTT. It yields the protein CSVDGRQGDTQYF. The chain carries TRBV29-1 and TRBJ2-3, with a possible D match to TRBD1 (5 bases). There are 13 residues in the CDR3. V dropped 6 bases and J dropped 5 bases, with 15 bases sitting between them. The germline V gene has CDR1 SQVTM and CDR2 ANQGSEA.

The chain is built from TRBV24-1 and TRBJ2-5, with 14 bases that match TRBD2. CDR1 and CDR2 (germline): KGHDR, SFDVKD. This CDR3 has 16 residues. With 3 bases clipped from V and 4 bases from J, the junction kept 3 bases outside the gene matches. CDR3 in amino acids: CATSDTGTSGGETQYF. In DNA, the CDR3 is TGTGCCACCAGTGATACCGGGACTAGCGGGGGAGAGACCCAGTACTTC.

The gene calls are TRBV18 and TRBJ2-5; weak D call: TRBD2 (5 bases). In germline, CDR1 is KGHSH, CDR2 LQKENI. This CDR3 region has 15 residues. V was trimmed by 2 bases and J by 0 bases, leaving 10 bases between them. CDR3 sequence reads: CASSPEGGNQETQYF. CDR3 DNA: TGTGCCAGCTCACCAGAAGGAGGCAACCAAGAGACCCAGTACTTC.

This chain uses TRBV12-3 or TRBV12-4 with TRBJ2-5; D is unresolved. The V end lost 5 bases, the J end lost 2 bases, and 18 bases lay between the germline ends. This CDR3 contains 16 residues. CDR3 sequence: CASSPSDGPWQETQYF. Here the CDR3 DNA reads TGTGCCAGCAGTCCTAGTGACGGTCCGTGGCAAGAGACCCAGTACTTC.